Listed below are T cell receptor beta chains from one sample, sequenced in a study of cytomegalovirus exposure and HLA in healthy donors. The table came from immunoSEQ multiplex PCR; TCRdb's copy has only in-frame clones and leaves some out. This repertoire shows tens of thousands of clones, approximately 91% found once; its top ten account for 2.5% to 4%. The sequenced material came from PBMCs. These receptors were obtained from a man younger than 35 in good health and CMV-seronegative. Each CDR3 is given with its conserved first and last residue. The D gene is left open where the match is weak. Some rows mark clone size as missing; the rest say once, few, many or name a class of expanded clone.

v_call	j_call	d_call	clone_size	cdr3_nt	cdr3_aa
TRBV4-3	TRBJ1-2	NA	once	TGCGCCAGCAGCCAAGAAGGGGTGGCAGGGCGAGGCTACACCTTC	CASSQEGVAGRGYTF
TRBV6-1	TRBJ2-7	TRBD2	NA	TGTGCCGGTCAGGAGGGCGCGGGAGACTACGAGCAGTACTTC	CAGQEGAGDYEQYF
TRBV4-3	TRBJ2-1	TRBD2	once	TGCGCCAGCAGCCTGGGGGGGGACTACAATGAGCAGTTCTTC	CASSLGGDYNEQFF
TRBV7-9	TRBJ2-7	TRBD1	NA	TGTGCCAGCAGCTCTGACAGGGTAGGGTACGAGCAGTACTTC	CASSSDRVGYEQYF
TRBV11-3	TRBJ2-7	NA	few	TGTGCCAGCAGCTTAGAGAGGGGACACGGTTCCTACGAGCAGTACTTC	CASSLERGHGSYEQYF
TRBV28	TRBJ2-1	NA	NA	TGTGCCAGCAGTTTAAGCTCAGGGGCCAATGAGCAGTTCTTC	CASSLSSGANEQFF
TRBV5-1	TRBJ2-2	NA	NA	TGCGCCAGCAGCTTGGGGCAGGACACCGGGGAGCTGTTTTTT	CASSLGQDTGELFF
TRBV19	TRBJ1-5	TRBD1	NA	TGTGCCAGTAGTTTAAGGACAGGAAGGTCGCAGCCCCAGCATTTT	CASSLRTGRSQPQHF
TRBV4-2	TRBJ2-1	TRBD2	NA	TGTGCCAGCAGCCAGGGACTAATAGGCGAGCAGTTCTTC	CASSQGLIGEQFF
TRBV20-1	TRBJ1-2	NA	NA	TGCAGTGTTTCAGGCTATGGCTACACCTTC	CSVSGYGYTF
TRBV4-1	TRBJ2-3	TRBD2	NA	TGCGCCAGCAACCGACTAGCGGATGTCACAGATACGCAGTATTTT	CASNRLADVTDTQYF
TRBV5-4	TRBJ1-1	NA	few	TGTGCCAGCAGCTGGAACAGGGAAAACACTGAAGCTTTCTTT	CASSWNRENTEAFF
TRBV19	TRBJ1-2	NA	NA	TGTGCCAGTACGGGGGGCGCGGGAGATGGCTACACCTTC	CASTGGAGDGYTF
TRBV2	TRBJ2-7	TRBD1	NA	TGTGCCAGCAGGGGGGACAGGGGCTCCTACGAGCAGTACTTC	CASRGDRGSYEQYF
TRBV7-9	TRBJ2-1	NA	NA	TGTGCCAGCAGCTTGGAGCGCACTGAGCAGTTCTTC	CASSLERTEQFF
TRBV19	TRBJ2-7	TRBD1	NA	TGTGCCAGTAGTCGACAGGGCTCCTACGAGCAGTACTTC	CASSRQGSYEQYF
TRBV7-3	TRBJ2-7	TRBD2	NA	TGTGCCAGCAGCTTACGCCCGGGACTAGGGTCTTACGAGCAGTACTTC	CASSLRPGLGSYEQYF
TRBV29-1	TRBJ2-7	NA	NA	TGCAGCGTTCCAGCGACAGGATCCTACGAGCAGTACTTC	CSVPATGSYEQYF
TRBV7-9	TRBJ1-2	TRBD1	NA	TGTGCCAGCAGCTTAGCGGGACAGAGTCTCTATGGCTACACCTTC	CASSLAGQSLYGYTF
TRBV6-1	TRBJ1-2	TRBD1	NA	TGTGCCAGCAGCGAAGACAGGGGCTATGGCTACACCTTC	CASSEDRGYGYTF
TRBV5-4	TRBJ2-4	NA	NA	TGTGCCAGCAGCTTGGACAGGGAAGACATTCAGTACTTC	CASSLDREDIQYF
TRBV7-2	TRBJ1-1	TRBD1	NA	TGTGCCAGCAGCCACCCGAGACAGGGGGCAGGAACTTTCTTT	CASSHPRQGAGTFF
TRBV15	TRBJ2-1	TRBD2	NA	TGTGCCACCAGCGGCGGGAGGGGTGCAAATGAGCAGTTCTTC	CATSGGRGANEQFF
TRBV7-6	TRBJ1-2	TRBD1	medium-sized	TGTGCCAGCAGCTTACTTACAGGGGGCAGTGGTGGCTACACCTTC	CASSLLTGGSGGYTF
TRBV5-4	TRBJ1-1	NA	NA	TGTGCCAGCAGCTCAGGAAGATACACTGAAGCTTTCTTT	CASSSGRYTEAFF
TRBV28	TRBJ1-5	NA	NA	TGTGCCAGCAGTGGGGGGGGAGGGAGGAGGAATCAGCCCCAGCATTTT	CASSGGGGRRNQPQHF
TRBV5-4	TRBJ2-3	NA	NA	TGTGCCAGCCCCGGCGCGGCGGCCCCTAGCACAGATACGCAGTATTTT	CASPGAAAPSTDTQYF
TRBV7-2	TRBJ2-2	NA	NA	TGTGCCAGCAGCTCGACCCTAGACAGGTGTATGAATGCCGGGGAGCTGTTTTTT	CASSSTLDRCMNAGELFF
TRBV28	TRBJ2-1	NA	NA	TGTGCCAGCAGTTCCCGACAGGAGCAGTTCTTC	CASSSRQEQFF
TRBV7-9	TRBJ2-2	TRBD1	NA	TGTGCCAGCAGCTTGGGACAGAAACTTAACACCGGGGAGCTGTTTTTT	CASSLGQKLNTGELFF
TRBV28	TRBJ2-1	NA	NA	TGTGCCAGCAGCGCGGGGAGGGGGGCGTCGGGCTCCTACAATGAGCAGTTCTTC	CASSAGRGASGSYNEQFF
TRBV5-5	TRBJ1-5	NA	NA	TGTGCCAGCAGCTTGCGGGGGGAGCCCCAGCATTTT	CASSLRGEPQHF
TRBV2	TRBJ1-4	TRBD1	NA	TGTGCCAGCAGCCTACAGGGGGCGGGTGAAAAACTGTTTTTT	CASSLQGAGEKLFF
TRBV28	TRBJ1-2	NA	NA	TGTGCCAGTGGGACTCCTAACTATGGCTACACCTTC	CASGTPNYGYTF